These 18 T cell receptor beta chains came from one sample sequenced in a study of Tregs in tolerant kidney transplant recipients. This table comes from immunoSEQ multiplex PCR, and its TCRdb copy is limited to in-frame clones, with some not included. Altogether 95,000 to 120,000 clones are present, 90% being singletons, with the ten largest covering 0.34%. The material sequenced was CD4+ T cells from blood, taken before the transplant. These receptors originate from a human donor who received a combined kidney and bone marrow transplant.

The chain joins TRBV6-1 to TRBJ1-2, with D tentatively TRBD1 (6 bases). Germline V gene data show CDR1 as MNHNS and CDR2 as SASEGT. V gave up 4 bases and J gave up 7 bases, with 16 bases separating them. This CDR3 region has 14 residues. CDR3 sequence (DNA): TGTGCCAGCAGTGTGTCTGGACAGATACGTGGCTACACCTTC. Encoded protein: CASSVSGQIRGYTF.

The chain is built from TRBV28 and TRBJ1-3; D perhaps matches TRBD1 (6 bases). The CDR3 extends over 16 amino acids. Trimming pared 2 bases from V and 4 bases from J, leaving 15 bases between. Germline CDR1 reads MDHEN; CDR2 reads SYDVKM. CDR3 amino acids: CASSLGLRTDGNTIYF. CDR3 sequence (DNA): TGTGCCAGCAGTTTAGGGCTAAGGACAGACGGAAACACCATATATTTT.

The sample holds one count of this clone. The gene calls are TRBV7-9 and TRBJ2-7; perhaps TRBD1 as D (5 bases). This CDR3 has 15 residues. V gave up 0 bases and J gave up 6 bases, with 15 bases separating them. The germline V gene has CDR1 SEHNR and CDR2 FQNEAQ (reference sequence). CDR3 nucleotide sequence: TGTGCCAGCAGCTTAGCGCAAGGGGTCCCACTCGAGCAGTACTTC. This codes for CASSLAQGVPLEQYF.

V usage is TRBV4-3 and J usage is TRBJ1-2, with 7 bases matching TRBD1. Germline CDR1 and CDR2: LGHNA and YSLEER. The junction had 8 bases not matched to a gene; V was cut back by 0 bases and J by 1 base. The CDR3 is made up of 17 amino acids. The CDR3 coding sequence is TGCGCCAGCAGCCAAGACGGGTCGGGACAGCTTAACTATGGCTACACCTTC. This gives the protein CASSQDGSGQLNYGYTF.

The genes are TRBV20-1 and TRBJ2-3, with 8 bases aligning to TRBD2. There are 11 residues in the CDR3. V shed 6 bases and J 5 bases; nucleotides not matched to a gene: 1. Germline loops: CDR1 DFQATT, CDR2 SNEGSKA (reference sequence). The DNA of the CDR3 is TGCAGTGCCGGGGGGGTAGATACGCAGTATTTT. It yields the protein CSAGGVDTQYF.

The rearrangement uses TRBV7-9 and TRBJ2-7; TRBD1 matches 9 bases. The germline gives CDR1 SEHNR, CDR2 FQNEAQ (reference sequence). The CDR3 has 16 residues. V trimming: 5 bases; J trimming: 3 bases; junction bases outside the gene matches: 11. The CDR3 here is CASSEYARQGDYEQYF. The CDR3 coding sequence is TGTGCCAGCAGCGAATATGCGAGACAGGGGGACTACGAGCAGTACTTC. Full variable domain (outside the CDR3, taken from reference TRBV7-9 and TRBJ2-7): DTGVSQNPRHKITKRGQNVTFRCDPISEHNRLYWYRQTLGQGPEFLTYFQNEAQLEKSRLLSDRFSAERPKGSFSTLEIQRTEQGDSAMYLCASSEYARQGDYEQYFGPGTRLTVT.

In DNA form, the CDR3 reads TGTGCCAGCAGTTCGGGCGGCAGGGGCTCCTACGAGCAGTACTTC. Translated, it gives CASSSGGRGSYEQYF. The chain has TRBV6-5 and TRBJ2-7, with D perhaps matching TRBD1 (6 bases). The V end lost 4 bases, the J end lost 0 bases, and 13 bases lay between the germline ends. The CDR3 is 15 residues long. CDR1 is MNHEY and CDR2 is SVGAGI in the germline V gene.

This chain connects TRBV6-6 to TRBJ2-1, with 13 bases fitting TRBD2. CDR3 length: 15 residues. After removal of 8 bases from V and 8 bases from J, the junction contained 9 bases not matched to a gene. The germline gives CDR1 MNHNY, CDR2 SVGAGI (reference sequence). This CDR3 reads CASRRTSGRLDEQFF. The CDR3 coding sequence is TGTGCCAGCCGACGGACTAGCGGGAGACTCGATGAGCAGTTCTTC.

Only one count was recorded for this clone. The chain uses TRBV12-5 and TRBJ1-2; no reliable D call. The CDR3 is 10 residues long. Germline CDR1 reads LGHNT; CDR2 reads FRNRAP. V shed 4 bases and J shed 8 bases, with 5 bases lying between them. In DNA form, the CDR3 reads TGTGCTAGTGGTTCCCGGGGCTACACCTTC. This sequence encodes CASGSRGYTF.

The CDR3 loop is CASSIAGLAGARAEETQYF. The CDR3 nucleotides are TGTGCCAGCAGCATTGCGGGACTAGCGGGAGCGAGGGCGGAGGAGACCCAGTACTTC. The chain combines TRBV7-8 with TRBJ2-5; 14 bases agree with TRBD2. J was trimmed by 5 bases and V by 5 bases; bases with no gene match: 16. This CDR3 is 19 amino acids long. Germline CDR1 reads SGHVS; CDR2 reads FQNEAQ. Complete variable domain (other parts from reference TRBV7-8 and TRBJ2-5): GAGVSQSPRYKVAKRGQDVALRCDPISGHVSLFWYQQALGQGPEFLTYFQNEAQLDKSGLPSDRFFAERPEGSVSTLKIQRTQQEDSAVYLCASSIAGLAGARAEETQYFGPGTRLLVL.

The count of this clone is one. The V call is TRBV27, the J call TRBJ2-1, with no clear D. Per germline, CDR1 MNHEY and CDR2 SMNVEV (reference sequence). V shed 6 bases and J shed 3 bases, with 21 bases lying between them. The CDR3 is made up of 17 amino acids. CDR3 sequence: CASRLSPQPRFYNEQFF. In nucleotides, the CDR3 is TGTGCCAGCAGACTAAGCCCGCAGCCGAGATTCTACAATGAGCAGTTCTTC.

The gene calls are TRBV7-6 and TRBJ1-1; 10 nucleotides align to TRBD1. CDR1 SGHVS and CDR2 FNYEAQ come from the germline V gene. This CDR3 is 14 amino acids long. The V segment lost 5 bases and the J segment 5 bases; nucleotides outside the gene matches: 5. CDR3: CASSRGTGVTEAFF. The CDR3 coding sequence is TGTGCCAGCAGCCGCGGGACAGGGGTGACTGAAGCTTTCTTT.

This clone occurred a few times. At the DNA level, this CDR3 is encoded by other sequences in the same sample as well. J is TRBJ2-7 and V is TRBV5-1; tentatively, D is TRBD2 (5 bases). This CDR3 contains 11 residues. Trimming took off 5 bases at V and 3 bases at J, with 6 bases between the two ends. The germline V gene encodes CDR1 SGHRS and CDR2 YFSETQ. The CDR3 reads CASREGYEQYF. DNA of the CDR3: TGCGCCAGCAGAGAGGGCTACGAGCAGTACTTC.

V and J are TRBV28 and TRBJ2-3, with TRBD1 matching 7 bases. This CDR3 comprises 16 residues. V gave up 5 bases and J gave up 2 bases; unmatched junction bases: 10. CDR1 and CDR2 (germline): MDHEN, SYDVKM. The CDR3 sequence: CASSEVTGVNTDTQYF. The CDR3 DNA sequence: TGTGCCAGCAGTGAGGTAACAGGGGTGAACACAGATACGCAGTATTTT.

This clone was recorded once. V gene TRBV5-4 combines with J gene TRBJ2-5, with 12 bases matching TRBD2. The V and J ends lost 6 bases and 0 bases, in that order; junction bases with no gene match: 12. This CDR3 has 18 residues. Germline lookup yields CDR1 SGHNT and CDR2 YYREEE (reference sequence). The CDR3 DNA follows: TGTGCCAGCACCCCGTGGCTAGCGGGGGGGCGAGACCAAGAGACCCAGTACTTC. This translates into CASTPWLAGGRDQETQYF. Full variable domain (missing parts from reference TRBV5-4 and TRBJ2-5): ETGVTQSPTHLIKTRGQQVTLRCSSQSGHNTVSWYQQALGQGPQFIFQYYREEENGRGNFPPRFSGLQFPNYSSELNVNALELDDSALYLCASTPWLAGGRDQETQYFGPGTRLLVL.

This CDR3 reads CASSQGLAAYEQYF. The CDR3 DNA reads TGTGCCAGCTCACAGGGACTAGCGGCCTACGAGCAGTACTTC. The V and J genes are TRBV18 and TRBJ2-7; 11 bases are shared with TRBD2. There are 14 residues in the CDR3. J was trimmed by 2 bases and V by 4 bases; bases with no gene match: 1. Germline V CDR1 and CDR2: KGHSH, LQKENI. Based on the CDR3 plus reference TRBV18 and TRBJ2-7, the full variable domain is NAGVMQNPRHLVRRRGQEARLRCSPMKGHSHVYWYRQLPEEGLKFMVYLQKENIIDESGMPKERFSAEFPKEGPSILRIQQVVRGDSAAYFCASSQGLAAYEQYFGPGTRLTVT.

The chain is built from TRBV6-6 and TRBJ1-5; tentatively, D is TRBD1 (5 bases). This CDR3 has 13 amino acids. The germline V and J ends were trimmed by 7 bases and 3 bases, with 10 bases remaining between them. Germline CDR1 MNHNY, CDR2 SVGAGI (reference sequence). CDR3 DNA sequence: TGTGCCAGCACGGACACCTACAATCAGCCCCAGCATTTT. Amino acid sequence: CASTDTYNQPQHF.

V gene TRBV21-1 combines with J gene TRBJ2-1; the table's D gene call, TRBD1, was not cross checked with the DNA. TRBV21-1 is a known pseudogene. This CDR3 comprises 16 residues. The CDR3 is CASSHKGRGLYNEQFF. In DNA form, the CDR3 reads TGTGCCAGCAGCCATAAGGGCAGGGGGCTGTACAATGAGCAGTTCTTC.